This TCR beta chain derives from a study of blood T cell repertoires in COVID-19. Assay used: immunoSEQ multiplex PCR; TCRdb lists only in-frame clones, some missing. The sample consists of 150,000 to 200,000 clones, 75% to 80% of them appearing once. With 7 bases removed from V and 3 bases from J, the gap between germline ends came to 16 bases. CDR3 size: 14 residues. The germline V gene encodes CDR1 SGHTA and CDR2 FQGTGA. This clonotype was sampled from a woman aged 70-85 years with acute or convalescent COVID-19. This rearrangement joins TRBV7-3 to TRBJ2-7; D call uncertain. Sequencing input: peripheral blood. CDR3 region: CASIELPPYYEQYF. The CDR3 nucleotides read TGTGCCAGCATTGAGCTCCCCCCATACTACGAGCAGTACTTC.